This TCR beta chain was recorded in a study of T-cell memory formation after mild COVID-19. This CDR3 comprises 16 residues. This clonotype appeared a few times. TCRdb reanalysed the 5' RACE reads using MiXCR and keeps one entry per CDR3 protein. The table shows 250,000 to 300,000 distinct CDR3 sequences, with 8% to 10% occurring only once. This TCR derives from a man between 18 and 29 years old who had mild COVID-19 (a few samples of this study predate the infection). Cell type and time point are not known. The V and J genes are TRBV21-1 and TRBJ1-5. TRBV21-1 counts as a pseudogene. Sequencing used PBMCs or a T cell subset sorted from them (not recorded which). CDR3 DNA: TGTGCCAGCAGCAAAGGTCAGAAGGCAACGGTGGAGCCCCAGCATTTT. Its protein is CASSKGQKATVEPQHF.